The clone carrying this T cell receptor beta chain was recorded only once. The CDR3 is 14 amino acids. From germline, CDR1 is SGHTA and CDR2 FQGNSA. V shed 5 bases and J 3 bases; nucleotides not matched to a gene: 7. This entry belongs to a study of blood T cell repertoires in COVID-19. About the research overall: COVID-19 samples from acute and convalescent phases originated in the United States, Italy and Spain. PBMCs, B-cell-depleted T cells, or T cells were the source of the cDNA or gDNA that made up the material.

Per the study methods: Nucleated cell counts were estimated from reference gene primer amplification. TCRdb keeps only in-frame clones here, not all; method: immunoSEQ multiplex PCR. V and J calls and clone size come straight from that table; D and trimming were deduced from the DNA. Of a few hundred thousand clones in the sample, 82% are singletons; the top ten hold around 3.2%. This TCR derives from a woman younger than 35 with acute or convalescent COVID-19. V usage is TRBV7-2 and J usage is TRBJ2-7; 7 bases match TRBD2. Sequencing was carried out using peripheral blood. CDR3 region: CASSRAGKDYEQYF. For the CDR3, the DNA is TGTGCCAGCAGCAGAGCGGGAAAGGACTACGAGCAGTACTTC.